The 16 T cell receptor beta chains given below trace back to one sample, sequenced in a study of shared clonotypes between healthy human individuals. Libraries were prepared by immunoSEQ multiplex PCR; TCRdb keeps only in-frame clonotypes and omits some of them. The data hold roughly 330,000 clones, with about 74% observed a single time. The source material was memory CD4+ T cells sorted from blood. Subset reported: CD45RA-negative fraction. The receptors stem from a man aged 25-45 years in good health.

The genes are TRBV9 and TRBJ2-5; D may be TRBD1 (6 bases). V was trimmed by 3 bases and J by 6 bases, leaving 18 bases between them. CDR1 is SGDLS, CDR2 YYNGEE, per germline. CDR3 length: 15 amino acids. The chain's CDR3 is CASSARAQGLQTQYF. CDR3 nucleotides: TGTGCCAGCAGCGCCAGGGCGCAGGGGTTGCAGACCCAGTACTTC.

V and J are TRBV2 and TRBJ2-4; D gene unclear. The CDR3 covers 13 residues. Trimming pared 3 bases from V and 9 bases from J, leaving 12 bases between. Germline values: CDR1 SNHLY, CDR2 FYNNEI. The CDR3 DNA follows: TGTGCCAGCAGTGATGGGCTCTGGGGCATTCAGTACTTC. The encoded protein is CASSDGLWGIQYF.

This clone has ten or more counts. The chain recombines TRBV11-2 with TRBJ2-1, with 8 bases that match TRBD2. The CDR3 runs 15 residues. With 1 base clipped from V and 7 bases from J, the junction kept 6 bases outside the gene matches. Germline V lookup: CDR1 SGHAT, CDR2 FQNNGV. The CDR3 here is CASSLVSGSKNEQFF. Here the CDR3 DNA reads TGTGCCAGCAGCTTAGTAAGCGGGAGTAAGAATGAGCAGTTCTTC.

The rearrangement joins TRBV7-2 to TRBJ2-1; D gene ambiguous. CDR3 length: 13 amino acids. Germline V gene lookup returns CDR1 SGHTA and CDR2 FQGNSA. The V end lost 1 base, the J end lost 8 bases, and 9 bases lay between the germline ends. The CDR3 region is CASSLGPGDEQFF. The CDR3 DNA reads as TGTGCCAGCAGCTTAGGTCCAGGTGATGAGCAGTTCTTC.

J is TRBJ2-7 and V is TRBV7-9, with 14 bases that match TRBD2. Germline values: CDR1 SEHNR, CDR2 FQNEAQ (reference sequence). The V and J ends lost 3 bases and 2 bases, in that order; junction bases with no gene match: 6. CDR3 length: 17 amino acids. CDR3 protein: CASSFGLAGGGTYEQYF. CDR3 in DNA: TGTGCCAGCAGCTTTGGACTAGCGGGAGGAGGTACCTACGAGCAGTACTTC.

The chain combines TRBV27 with TRBJ2-5; 9 bases agree with TRBD2. The germline V gene encodes CDR1 MNHEY and CDR2 SMNVEV (reference sequence). The CDR3 has 15 residues. V shed 4 bases and J 4 bases; nucleotides not matched to a gene: 7. CDR3 sequence: CASSSKPSGTETQYF. Here the CDR3 DNA reads TGTGCCAGCAGTTCGAAACCTAGCGGGACAGAGACCCAGTACTTC.

This clone was counted a single time. This rearrangement joins TRBV29-1 to TRBJ1-3, with TRBD1 identical over 8 bases. V gave up 5 bases and J gave up 4 bases; unmatched junction bases: 7. The CDR3 loop spans 14 amino acids. The germline V gene encodes CDR1 SQVTM and CDR2 ANQGSEA. CDR3 sequence (DNA): TGCAGCGTTTTCGGGGACAGGAGAGGAAACACCATATATTTT. Protein product: CSVFGDRRGNTIYF.

The CDR3 coding sequence is TGTGCCAGCAGTCAAGACAGCTCGAACACCGGGGAGCTGTTTTTT. This encodes CASSQDSSNTGELFF. The chain couples TRBV2 to TRBJ2-2; D perhaps matches TRBD1 (5 bases). V was shortened by 5 bases and J by 0 bases, with 10 bases between the two germline ends. Germline assignment: CDR1 SNHLY and CDR2 FYNNEI. The CDR3 spans 15 residues.

For the CDR3, the DNA is TGTGCCAGCAGCTTAGGAGGGACAGGGCACGCGAGCTACACCTTC. It codes for CASSLGGTGHASYTF. This chain uses TRBV11-2 with TRBJ1-2, with TRBD1 matching 9 bases. In germline, CDR1 is SGHAT, CDR2 FQNNGV. The V and J ends lost 1 base and 9 bases, in that order; junction bases with no gene match: 9. The CDR3 spans 15 residues.

The chain carries TRBV25-1 and TRBJ1-5, with 10 bases fitting TRBD1. The CDR3 runs to 15 residues. V dropped 6 bases and J dropped 3; count of bases not matched to a gene: 5. Germline V lookup: CDR1 MGHDK, CDR2 SYGVNS. CDR3 sequence (DNA): TGTGCCAGCAGAGGGACAGGGGAATTCAATCAGCCCCAGCATTTT. Its translation: CASRGTGEFNQPQHF. Drawing the rest from reference TRBV25-1 and TRBJ1-5, the complete variable domain is EADIYQTPRYLVIGTGKKITLECSQTMGHDKMYWYQQDPGMELHLIHYSYGVNSTEKGDLSSESTVSRIRTEHFPLTLESARPSHTSQYLCASRGTGEFNQPQHFGDGTRLSIL.

V and J are TRBV6-5 and TRBJ2-1, with D perhaps assigned TRBD1 or TRBD2 (5 bases each). The germline CDR1 and CDR2 sequences are MNHEY and SVGAGI. This CDR3 contains 15 residues. Trimming removed 6 bases at V and 4 bases at J, with 16 bases between. CDR3 region: CASRMTQGPYNEQFF. The CDR3 DNA reads as TGTGCCAGCAGGATGACCCAGGGACCTTACAATGAGCAGTTCTTC.

The chain joins TRBV18 to TRBJ1-2; possible D gene TRBD1, 5 bases. The CDR3 covers 14 residues. CDR1 KGHSH and CDR2 LQKENI come from the germline V gene. V shed 6 bases and J shed 4 bases, with 15 bases lying between them. CDR3 loop: CASSFGASLYGYTF. The CDR3 bases are TGTGCCAGCTCCTTTGGGGCCAGCCTCTATGGCTACACCTTC. The full variable domain, completed using reference TRBV18 and TRBJ1-2, is NAGVMQNPRHLVRRRGQEARLRCSPMKGHSHVYWYRQLPEEGLKFMVYLQKENIIDESGMPKERFSAEFPKEGPSILRIQQVVRGDSAAYFCASSFGASLYGYTFGSGTRLTVV.

The rearrangement uses TRBV5-1 and TRBJ2-6, with 8 bases aligning to TRBD1. Per the germline V gene, CDR1 is SGHRS and CDR2 is YFSETQ. The CDR3 is made up of 18 amino acids. Losses at the gene ends were 3 bases for V and 0 bases for J; bases not matched to a gene: 8. CDR3 bases: TGCGCCAGCAGCTCAACCGGGACAGGTAACTCTGGGGCCAACGTCCTGACTTTC. This codes for CASSSTGTGNSGANVLTF.

The genes are TRBV5-1 and TRBJ2-5; D is possibly TRBD1 (5 bases). The V and J ends lost 0 bases and 2 bases respectively, with 11 bases between them. The CDR3 totals 15 residues. CDR1 SGHRS and CDR2 YFSETQ come from the germline V gene. The DNA of the CDR3 is TGCGCCAGCAGCTTGGAGGCAGGGCTGCAAGAGACCCAGTACTTC. Translation gives CASSLEAGLQETQYF.

The chain uses TRBV28 and TRBJ1-2; 9 bases fit TRBD1. The germline V gene has CDR1 MDHEN and CDR2 SYDVKM. The length of the CDR3 is 14 residues. V lost 4 bases and J lost 5; bases outside the gene matches: 5. The CDR3 DNA follows: TGTGCCAGCAGTTCCGGGACAGGGATATATGGCTACACCTTC. This sequence encodes CASSSGTGIYGYTF.

This chain connects TRBV19 to TRBJ2-5; 9 bases align to TRBD1. The CDR3 is made up of 15 amino acids. The V and J ends lost 6 bases and 4 bases, in that order; junction bases with no gene match: 9. Germline CDR1 reads LNHDA; CDR2 reads SQIVND (reference sequence). CDR3 sequence reads: CASSDGTGFPETQYF. CDR3 in DNA: TGTGCCAGTAGCGACGGGACAGGGTTCCCAGAGACCCAGTACTTC.